This T cell receptor (beta chain) originates from a study of control samples from healthy donors and cancer patients. Some clones are missing from TCRdb's copy, which holds only in-frame ones; the method was immunoSEQ multiplex PCR. The sample includes under 200,000 clones, over 85% of them seen just once. V was pared by 0 bases and J by 6 bases, with 16 bases between. The V gene's germline CDR1 is SGHNT and CDR2 YYREEE (reference sequence). This CDR3 contains 15 residues. The receptor was isolated from a woman in her sixties or seventies in good health. V usage is TRBV5-4 and J usage is TRBJ2-7; D uncertain. The sample taken for sequencing was blood. The CDR3 nucleotides read TGTGCCAGCAGCTTGGAGGTAGCCGCGGTTCCCGAGCAGTACTTC. Its protein product is CASSLEVAAVPEQYF.